Below are 21 T cell receptor beta chains sequenced from a single sample in a study of identical twins. TCRdb fed the 5' RACE reads into MiXCR, producing one record per CDR3 protein. Here the sample spans around 220,000 distinct CDR3 sequences, more than 12% being singletons. Sample: memory (CD45RO+) T cells sorted from blood. These receptor sequences come from a woman between 18 and 30 years old in good health.

This clonotype was recorded a few times. This sequence joins TRBV20-1 and TRBJ2-5; perhaps TRBD2 as D (5 bases). V shed 1 base and J shed 2 bases, with 11 bases lying between them. Per germline, CDR1 DFQATT and CDR2 SNEGSKA (reference sequence). The CDR3 is 14 residues long. This CDR3 reads CSARALLEQETQYF. CDR3 sequence (DNA): TGCAGTGCTAGAGCCTTACTAGAGCAAGAGACCCAGTACTTC.

This clonotype has only a few counts. V is TRBV19 and J is TRBJ2-3, with a weak D call TRBD2 (5 bases). Germline V lookup: CDR1 LNHDA, CDR2 SQIVND (reference sequence). This CDR3 comprises 14 residues. The V end lost 6 bases, the J end lost 7 bases, and 17 bases lay between the germline ends. The CDR3 nucleotides read TGTGCCAGTAGAACGGGGATGGAGGCTCATACGCAGTATTTT. Protein product: CASRTGMEAHTQYF.

The chain carries TRBV20-1 and TRBJ2-1; D unresolved. The CDR3 sequence is 12 residues long. Trimming took 3 bases from V and 2 from J, leaving 5 bases between them. Germline V gene lookup returns CDR1 DFQATT and CDR2 SNEGSKA (reference sequence). In DNA form, the CDR3 reads TGCAGTGCTAGGTTCGCCTACAATGAGCAGTTCTTC. Translation: CSARFAYNEQFF.

The sample holds a few counts of this clonotype. The rearrangement uses TRBV10-2 and TRBJ2-1, with D uncertain. Germline CDR1 WSHSY, CDR2 SAAADI. V was pared by 8 bases and J by 0 bases, with 8 bases between. CDR3 length: 13 residues. The CDR3 nucleotides are TGCGCCAGCGGGTACGTCTCCTACAATGAGCAGTTCTTC. It codes for CASGYVSYNEQFF.

This clonotype has just a few counts. The rearrangement links TRBV20-1 to TRBJ2-3; D uncertain. Per the germline V gene, CDR1 is DFQATT and CDR2 is SNEGSKA (reference sequence). V lost 5 bases, J lost 4 bases, and 13 bases lay in between. CDR3 size: 13 residues. CDR3 DNA: TGCAGTGCTTTCAGATTGAGCCCAGATACGCAGTATTTT. As protein: CSAFRLSPDTQYF.

The chain joins TRBV4-2 to TRBJ1-2, with D possibly TRBD1 on 5 matching bases. CDR3 size: 14 residues. Trimming shortened V by 1 base and J by 8 bases, and 14 bases separated the two germline ends. Germline CDR1 reads LGHNA; CDR2 reads YNFKEQ. The chain's CDR3 is CASSQGTEGYGYTF. DNA for the CDR3: TGTGCCAGCAGCCAAGGAACGGAGGGGTACGGCTACACCTTC.

This clonotype was detected only a few times. The chain carries TRBV20-1 and TRBJ1-2; D is unclear. V lost 2 bases, J lost 4 bases, and 11 bases lay in between. The CDR3 has 13 residues. Germline V CDR1 and CDR2: DFQATT, SNEGSKA (reference sequence). In nucleotides, the CDR3 is TGCAGTGCTAGACGGGTACTAGGCTATGGCTACACCTTC. Translated, it gives CSARRVLGYGYTF.

This clonotype has only a few counts. The V gene is TRBV12-3 or TRBV12-4, the J gene TRBJ2-3; D gene unclear. The CDR3 is made up of 14 amino acids. Deletions cut 5 bases from V and 1 base from J, with 10 bases between. Here the CDR3 DNA reads TGTGCCAGCAGTCCATCCACTCGCACAGATACGCAGTATTTT. This codes for CASSPSTRTDTQYF.

This clonotype was counted only a few times. The rearrangement links TRBV28 to TRBJ2-5; 16 bases align to TRBD2. Per the germline V gene, CDR1 is MDHEN and CDR2 is SYDVKM. The CDR3 covers 17 residues. V lost 5 bases and J lost 4; bases outside the gene matches: 7. CDR3: CASSAGTSGRERETQYF. The CDR3 region has the DNA TGTGCCAGCAGTGCAGGGACTAGCGGGAGGGAGCGAGAGACCCAGTACTTC.

This clonotype was observed at least ten times. The chain uses TRBV20-1 and TRBJ2-2; no definite D call. Germline lookup yields CDR1 DFQATT and CDR2 SNEGSKA (reference sequence). V lost 2 bases and J 0 bases, leaving 13 bases between the germline ends. CDR3 length: 16 amino acids. CDR3 sequence reads: CSARPLVGSNTGELFF. The CDR3 coding sequence is TGCAGTGCTAGACCCTTAGTGGGTTCGAACACCGGGGAGCTGTTTTTT.

This clonotype was counted between two and nine times. This chain joins TRBV28 and TRBJ2-4; 7 bases line up with TRBD1. The CDR3 sequence is 15 residues long. The V gene's germline CDR1 is MDHEN and CDR2 SYDVKM. J lost 5 bases, V lost 4 bases, and 8 bases had no gene match. CDR3 sequence (DNA): TGTGCCAGCAGTTCCTTGTTCGGACAGGAAAACATTCAGTACTTC. Its protein is CASSSLFGQENIQYF.

This clonotype was found many times. This chain joins TRBV12-3 or TRBV12-4 and TRBJ1-1; no clear D. The V and J ends lost 6 bases and 9 bases respectively, with 20 bases between them. CDR3 size: 14 residues. The CDR3 sequence is CASSLTASLPQAFF. CDR3 nucleotides: TGTGCCAGCAGCCTGACGGCATCCTTACCCCAAGCTTTCTTT.

This clonotype was recorded at least ten times. This rearrangement joins TRBV28 to TRBJ1-1; D is uncertain. Germline CDR1 MDHEN, CDR2 SYDVKM. The V and J ends lost 6 bases and 1 base respectively, with 24 bases between them. The CDR3 consists of 18 residues. The CDR3 DNA follows: TGTGCCAGCAGGGCCGACTTCAGAAGTGCGACAACGAACACTGAAGCTTTCTTT. It yields the protein CASRADFRSATTNTEAFF. Complete variable domain (other parts from reference TRBV28 and TRBJ1-1): DVKVTQSSRYLVKRTGEKVFLECVQDMDHENMFWYRQDPGLGLRLIYFSYDVKMKEKGDIPEGYSVSREKKERFSLILESASTNQTSMYLCASRADFRSATTNTEAFFGQGTRLTVV.

J is TRBJ2-1 and V is TRBV20-1; the match to TRBD2 covers 7 bases. The ends lost 5 bases at V and 2 bases at J; junction bases unmatched: 12. Germline values: CDR1 DFQATT, CDR2 SNEGSKA (reference sequence). The CDR3 spans 16 residues. The chain's CDR3 is CSAPTSVSTAYNEQFF. The DNA for the CDR3 is TGCAGTGCTCCTACTAGCGTCTCGACCGCCTACAATGAGCAGTTCTTC.

This clonotype was counted between two and nine times. The rearrangement links TRBV13 to TRBJ2-7; 7 positions match TRBD1. Germline lookup yields CDR1 PRHDT and CDR2 FYEKMQ (reference sequence). V lost 1 base to trimming and J lost 3 bases; unmatched junction nucleotides: 12. CDR3 length: 17 residues. The CDR3 DNA is TGTGCCAGCAGCTTAGCCTATCGTGGACAGGACCACTACGAGCAGTACTTC. As protein: CASSLAYRGQDHYEQYF.

This CDR3 reads CASSRRTGSADTQYF. DNA of the CDR3: TGTGCCAGCAGCCGAAGGACAGGGAGCGCAGATACGCAGTATTTT. The chain employs TRBV7-2 and TRBJ2-3; 8 positions agree with TRBD1. Germline CDR1 SGHTA, CDR2 FQGNSA. The ends lost 5 bases at V and 4 bases at J; junction bases unmatched: 8. This CDR3 is 15 amino acids long.

Many counts were recorded for this clonotype. The chain is built from TRBV2 and TRBJ1-3; no clear D gene. From germline, CDR1 is SNHLY and CDR2 FYNNEI. The CDR3 runs to 12 residues. V gave up 5 bases and J gave up 7 bases, with 9 bases separating them. In DNA, the CDR3 is TGTGCCAGCAGTCCCCTTTTCAACACCATATATTTT. Protein sequence: CASSPLFNTIYF.

DNA of the CDR3: TGTGCCAGCAGCCCCCGGGGGGGGTACGACAATGAGCAGTTCTTC. Residues: CASSPRGGYDNEQFF. The chain is built from TRBV11-3 and TRBJ2-1; 8 bases fit TRBD2. From germline, CDR1 is SGHNT and CDR2 YENEEA. Trimming removed 5 bases from V and 5 bases from J; junction bases left unmatched: 8. The length of the CDR3 is 15 residues.

V is TRBV5-5 and J is TRBJ2-5, with 7 bases identical to TRBD2. The V gene end was trimmed by 4 bases and the J gene end by 3 bases; junction bases not matched to a gene: 12. Germline V gene sequence: CDR1 SGHKS, CDR2 YYEKEE (reference sequence). The CDR3 is 16 amino acids. The CDR3 nucleotides are TGTGCCAGCAGCCCCCGGGGACTAAATACGGAAGAGACCCAGTACTTC. Protein sequence: CASSPRGLNTEETQYF.

This clonotype was counted a few times. V usage is TRBV2 and J usage is TRBJ1-1; tentatively, D is TRBD1 (5 bases). The germline CDR1 and CDR2 sequences are SNHLY and FYNNEI. V was shortened by 3 bases and J by 0 bases, with 14 bases between the two germline ends. The CDR3 is 16 residues long. CDR3 amino acids: CASSDRGVRMNTEAFF. As DNA, the CDR3 is TGTGCCAGCAGTGATCGAGGGGTGAGAATGAACACTGAAGCTTTCTTT.

J is TRBJ1-1 and V is TRBV20-1; D gene ambiguous. V was pared by 8 bases and J by 4 bases, with 17 bases between. The CDR3 runs 13 residues. Germline values: CDR1 DFQATT, CDR2 SNEGSKA (reference sequence). The CDR3 loop is CSPKRGGGTEAFF. The CDR3 DNA follows: TGCAGTCCCAAACGAGGTGGTGGCACTGAAGCTTTCTTT.